The text below deals with one TCR beta chain. Its antigen is still unknown. These data come from a study of cytomegalovirus exposure and HLA in healthy donors. Study-level information: Early released data had around 79 million unique TCRs, all coming from HLA-typed donors. Falling in the Caucasian-associated ancestry cluster were 80% to 85% of 300 to 500 genotyped donors. General observations from the study: In an earlier analysis, about 90% or about 30%: the productive usage of most TCR beta V segments.

It was with 60 Vbeta and 13 Jbeta primers that the PCR ran. Original methodology: Unique TCR beta chains numbered around 80 million in a later analysis, with 10 million to 14 million shared. Sequencing was performed with immunoSEQ multiplex PCR; in TCRdb, only in-frame clones are kept and a portion is missing. The DNA was the basis for D and trimming; V, J and clone size are from that table. The sample includes tens of thousands of clones, over 70% seen only once; the top ten take about 53%. CDR1 is SQVTM and CDR2 is ANQGSEA in the germline V gene. Trimming took off 4 bases at V and 8 bases at J, with 11 bases between the two ends. The CDR3 has 12 amino acids.

The chain links TRBV29-1 to TRBJ2-2; D is uncertain. The TCR originated in a man aged 50-59 years in good health and CMV-seropositive. The sequenced sample was PBMCs. The CDR3 DNA reads TGCAGCGTTGGACTCCGATCGGGGGAGCTGTTTTTT. Translation: CSVGLRSGELFF.